This T cell receptor beta chain was sequenced in a study of blood T cell repertoires in COVID-19. The V end lost 0 bases, the J end lost 4 bases, and 14 bases lay between the germline ends. The length of the CDR3 is 16 residues. Germline CDR1 and CDR2: SGHRS and YFSETQ. Assay used: immunoSEQ multiplex PCR; TCRdb lists only in-frame clones, some missing. The sample lists hundreds of thousands of clones, 75% to 90% occurring once. The rearrangement uses TRBV5-1 and TRBJ2-1; the D gene is possibly TRBD2 (5 bases). This receptor was taken from a man aged 35-49 years with acute or convalescent COVID-19. What was sequenced was peripheral blood. This CDR3 is CASSLGASQSYNEQFF. CDR3 DNA: TGCGCCAGCAGCTTGGGGGCTAGCCAATCGTACAATGAGCAGTTCTTC.